These 14 T cell receptor beta chains came from one sample sequenced in a study of T cells in Graves' hyperthyroidism and ophthalmopathy. TCR beta CDR3 regions were amplified from RNA. A first-round RT-PCR of the TCR CDR3 used the HTBI primer set. Using its own MiXCR run on the multiplex PCR reads, TCRdb lists one record per CDR3 protein. The data contain about 360,000 distinct CDR3 sequences, approximately 19% of them singletons. Material for sequencing was blood. Receptors were obtained from a young woman with Graves' hyperthyroidism.

This clonotype showed up many times. V usage is TRBV6-5 and J usage is TRBJ1-1, with unresolved D. The CDR3 is 14 amino acids. Germline V CDR1 and CDR2: MNHEY, SVGAGI. V gave up 5 bases and J gave up 3 bases, with 13 bases separating them. CDR3 protein: CASSPDGGYTEAFF. Written as DNA, the CDR3 is TGTGCCAGCAGTCCAGACGGCGGGTACACTGAAGCTTTCTTT.

V usage is TRBV6-1 and J usage is TRBJ2-5; the D gene is possibly TRBD2 (5 bases). The CDR3 loop spans 16 amino acids. The germline gives CDR1 MNHNS, CDR2 SASEGT. V lost 6 bases and J 2 bases, leaving 19 bases between the germline ends. The CDR3 here is CASRERVTAWQETQYF. The CDR3 DNA reads as TGTGCCAGCAGGGAGAGGGTGACGGCGTGGCAAGAGACCCAGTACTTC.

The sample holds many counts of this clonotype. The chain combines TRBV11-3 with TRBJ1-1, with D unresolved. This CDR3 is 11 amino acids long. The V end lost 1 base, the J end lost 7 bases, and 4 bases lay between the germline ends. Germline CDR1 SGHNT, CDR2 YENEEA. DNA for the CDR3: TGTGCCAGCAGCTTAGGAGGTGAAGCTTTCTTT. Protein sequence: CASSLGGEAFF.

There are a few counts of this clonotype. The V and J genes are TRBV9 and TRBJ2-4, with 7 bases identical to TRBD1. Germline loops: CDR1 SGDLS, CDR2 YYNGEE. There are 14 residues in the CDR3. The junction had 10 bases not matched to a gene; V was cut back by 4 bases and J by 9 bases. The DNA of the CDR3 is TGTGCCAGCAGCCCCCGGGACAGTTGGGCCATTCAGTACTTC. It translates to CASSPRDSWAIQYF. The full variable domain, rest sourced from reference TRBV9 and TRBJ2-4, is DSGVTQTPKHLITATGQRVTLRCSPRSGDLSVYWYQQSLDQGLQFLIQYYNGEERAKGNILERFSAQQFPDLHSELNLSSLELGDSALYFCASSPRDSWAIQYFGAGTRLSVL.

Ten or more counts support this clonotype. One base away lies a much larger clone, so this may be a sequencing read error. The rearrangement links TRBV12-3 or TRBV12-4 to TRBJ2-4, with TRBD1 matching 8 bases. The CDR3 runs to 15 residues. The CDR3 bases are TGTGCCAGCAGTTCCAACACCGGGACAGGAAACATTAAGTACTTC. Amino acid sequence: CASSSNTGTGNIKYF.

This clonotype was found many times. The chain recombines TRBV6-5 with TRBJ1-1; a weak D match, TRBD1 (6 bases). The CDR3 is 15 residues long. Trimming pared 6 bases from V and 7 bases from J, leaving 21 bases between. Germline V lookup: CDR1 MNHEY, CDR2 SVGAGI. DNA of the CDR3: TGTGCCAGCAGAGGGGGACCGGGACCCCAGAATGAAGCTTTCTTT. Protein: CASRGGPGPQNEAFF.

Many counts were recorded for this clonotype. The J gene is TRBJ1-1, the V gene TRBV11-2; 9 nucleotides match TRBD1. The CDR3 totals 17 residues. V lost 6 bases to trimming and J lost 2 bases; unmatched junction nucleotides: 13. Germline V gene lookup returns CDR1 SGHAT and CDR2 FQNNGV. The CDR3 nucleotides are TGTGCCAGCAGGCCTTTCTTCGGACAGGGGCCTAACACTGAAGCTTTCTTT. It translates to CASRPFFGQGPNTEAFF.

The V gene is TRBV9, the J gene TRBJ2-5, with 13 bases aligning to TRBD2. Trimming cost V 3 bases and J 5 bases; bases outside gene matches: 7. The CDR3 has 16 amino acids. Germline V lookup: CDR1 SGDLS, CDR2 YYNGEE. This chain's CDR3 is CASSGQATSGGETQYF. For the CDR3, the DNA is TGTGCCAGCAGCGGCCAGGCGACTAGCGGGGGGGAGACCCAGTACTTC.

The chain couples TRBV6-5 to TRBJ1-1; D is ambiguous. Trimming stripped 0 bases from V and 8 bases from J, with 10 bases between. Germline V gene data show CDR1 as MNHEY and CDR2 as SVGAGI. The CDR3 has 13 residues. CDR3 nucleotides: TGTGCCAGCAGTTACTCGCGGGGAGAGGAAGCTTTCTTT. Translating gives CASSYSRGEEAFF.

This clonotype has a count of ten or more. This CDR3 reads CASTPPDGGTYEQYF. The CDR3 DNA is TGTGCCAGCACCCCCCCGGACGGGGGTACCTACGAGCAGTACTTC. This chain links TRBV11-1 with TRBJ2-7; D may be TRBD2 (6 bases). Germline V gene data show CDR1 as SGHAT and CDR2 as FQDESV (reference sequence). Trimming removed 7 bases at V and 2 bases at J, with 18 bases between. The CDR3 loop spans 15 amino acids.

There are many counts of this clonotype. The J gene is TRBJ1-2, the V gene TRBV6-5; D is ambiguous. CDR3 size: 11 residues. Trimming left V 11 bases short and J 2 bases short, with 9 bases between. CDR1 is MNHEY, CDR2 SVGAGI, per germline. Written as DNA, the CDR3 is TGTGCCGGGCACGCGAACTATGGCTACACCTTC. Translated, it gives CAGHANYGYTF.

In this sample, this clonotype turned up many times. The chain's CDR3 is CASSLSIPGQGPILNTEAFF. Written as DNA, the CDR3 is TGTGCCAGCAGTTTATCGATTCCGGGACAGGGGCCTATCTTGAACACTGAAGCTTTCTTT. V is TRBV27 and J is TRBJ1-1, with 10 bases identical to TRBD1. The ends lost 0 bases at V and 0 bases at J; junction bases unmatched: 13. CDR3 length: 20 amino acids. Germline assignment: CDR1 MNHEY and CDR2 SMNVEV (reference sequence).

This clonotype has ten or more counts. The rearrangement uses TRBV12-3 or TRBV12-4 and TRBJ2-7; maybe TRBD1 (6 bases). CDR3 length: 14 amino acids. V lost 3 bases and J 5 bases, leaving 14 bases between the germline ends. The CDR3 DNA sequence: TGTGCCAGCAGTTTCGGGGACATACCTAACGAGCAGTACTTC. It is translated as CASSFGDIPNEQYF.

This clonotype showed up many times. The chain combines TRBV19 with TRBJ1-2; no clear D. The CDR3 runs 12 residues. Looked up from germline, CDR1 is LNHDA and CDR2 is SQIVND (reference sequence). V was shortened by 8 bases and J by 1 base, with 8 bases between the two germline ends. The CDR3 is CASRDINYGYTF. DNA for the CDR3: TGTGCCAGTCGTGACATTAACTATGGCTACACCTTC.